The 32 T cell receptor beta chains below come from one sample, sequenced in a study of T cells in Graves' hyperthyroidism and ophthalmopathy. The TCR beta CDR3 regions underwent amplification using RNA transcripts as the source. HTBI primers were employed in a first-round RT-PCR of the TCR CDR3. From the multiplex PCR reads, TCRdb called clonotypes with MiXCR, one entry per CDR3 protein. The sample yields about 460,000 distinct CDR3 sequences, roughly 23% seen once. Sequenced material: blood. The receptor set was obtained from a woman between 70 and 85 years old with Graves' ophthalmopathy.

V gene TRBV7-3 combines with J gene TRBJ2-7; D unresolved. This CDR3 has 15 amino acids. V was clipped by 0 bases and J by 1 base, with 10 bases between them. Germline V gene sequence: CDR1 SGHTA, CDR2 FQGTGA. The CDR3 DNA reads TGTGCCAGCAGCTTAACCGGACCCGGATCCTACGAGCAGTACTTC. Translation: CASSLTGPGSYEQYF.

This clonotype was observed many times. The V and J genes are TRBV6-1 and TRBJ1-5; D may be TRBD1 (6 bases). Looked up from germline, CDR1 is MNHNS and CDR2 is SASEGT. CDR3 length equals 16 residues. Trimming shortened V by 4 bases and J by 0 bases, and 13 bases separated the two germline ends. CDR3 region: CASSVQGGNSNQPQHF. In DNA form, the CDR3 reads TGTGCCAGCAGTGTACAGGGAGGTAATAGCAATCAGCCCCAGCATTTT.

This clonotype was counted between two and nine times. V usage is TRBV20-1 and J usage is TRBJ2-5; 9 bases line up with TRBD2. J gave up 5 bases and V 0 bases, and 16 bases lay outside the gene matches. The CDR3 totals 18 residues. Germline V gene data show CDR1 as DFQATT and CDR2 as SNEGSKA (reference sequence). CDR3: CSARDSSRGHSGGETQYF. The CDR3, as DNA: TGCAGTGCTAGAGACTCCTCCAGGGGACACAGCGGGGGGGAGACCCAGTACTTC.

This clonotype occurred a few times. The V gene is TRBV30, the J gene TRBJ1-1; weak D call: TRBD1 (5 bases). Trimming shortened V by 1 base and J by 1 base, and 7 bases separated the two germline ends. This CDR3 region has 13 residues. In germline, CDR1 is GTSNPN, CDR2 SVGIG (reference sequence). CDR3 amino acids: CAWSADRNTEAFF. In DNA, the CDR3 is TGTGCCTGGAGTGCCGACAGGAACACTGAAGCTTTCTTT.

The gene calls are TRBV13 and TRBJ2-7; D ambiguous. The ends were cut back, 8 bases at V and 0 bases at J, with 11 bases in the middle. Per germline, CDR1 PRHDT and CDR2 FYEKMQ (reference sequence). CDR3 length: 13 residues. CDR3 loop: CASGDTSSYEQYF. In DNA form, the CDR3 reads TGTGCCAGCGGGGATACCAGCTCCTACGAGCAGTACTTC.

This clonotype was seen repeatedly, ten times or more. V gene TRBV11-2 combines with J gene TRBJ2-5; 9 nucleotides match TRBD1. V lost 5 bases, J lost 4 bases, and 5 bases stayed unmatched. The germline V gene has CDR1 SGHAT and CDR2 FQNNGV. The length of the CDR3 is 14 residues. The CDR3 is CASSLGQGRETQYF. CDR3 DNA: TGTGCCAGCAGCCTGGGACAGGGAAGAGAGACCCAGTACTTC.

V gene TRBV7-2 combines with J gene TRBJ2-7, with TRBD1 as a possible D gene (6 bases). The CDR3 length is 15 residues. V dropped 5 bases and J dropped 2 bases, with 16 bases sitting between them. Germline-derived CDR1 and CDR2 are SGHTA and FQGNSA. The CDR3 reads CASSTRSTGPYEQYF. The CDR3 region has the DNA TGTGCCAGCAGCACCCGCTCCACAGGGCCCTACGAGCAGTACTTC.

V gene TRBV29-1 combines with J gene TRBJ1-2, with D uncertain. Germline lookup yields CDR1 SQVTM and CDR2 ANQGSEA. This CDR3 spans 13 amino acids. Trimming removed 6 bases at V and 1 base at J, with 12 bases between. CDR3 nucleotides: TGCAGCGTGGGCCCGGGATTTAACTATGGCTACACCTTC. As protein: CSVGPGFNYGYTF.

In this sample, this clonotype turned up many times. The rearrangement links TRBV12-3 or TRBV12-4 to TRBJ1-5, with TRBD1 as a possible D gene (5 bases). This CDR3 is built from 14 residues. V dropped 3 bases and J dropped 1 base, with 7 bases sitting between them. CDR3 loop: CASSFRDSNQPQHF. The DNA for the CDR3 is TGTGCCAGCAGTTTTCGGGACAGCAATCAGCCCCAGCATTTT.

V gene TRBV7-3 combines with J gene TRBJ2-1; 16 positions agree with TRBD2. The CDR3 spans 19 residues. Germline trimming cut 3 bases from V and 6 bases from J; bases unmatched to any gene: 11. Germline CDR1 and CDR2: SGHTA and FQGTGA. Written as DNA, the CDR3 is TGTGCCAGCAGCTTGCCGGGACTAGCGGGAGGGCTTCCCGGCAATGAGCAGTTCTTC. Amino acid sequence: CASSLPGLAGGLPGNEQFF.

V usage is TRBV29-1 and J usage is TRBJ1-2; the match to TRBD1 covers 7 bases. V shed 4 bases, J shed 3 bases, and the junction held 14 bases outside the gene matches. CDR1 is SQVTM, CDR2 ANQGSEA, per germline. CDR3 size: 16 residues. The CDR3 DNA sequence: TGCAGCGTTGCTGGGACAGCTAAGGCAACCTACTATGGCTACACCTTC. Its translation is CSVAGTAKATYYGYTF.

This chain's CDR3 is CASSYWKDWNNSPLHF. The DNA of the CDR3 is TGTGCCAGCAGTTATTGGAAAGACTGGAATAATTCACCCCTCCACTTT. This chain connects TRBV6-5 to TRBJ1-6, with D unclear. From germline, CDR1 is MNHEY and CDR2 SVGAGI. This CDR3 comprises 16 residues. The germline V and J ends were trimmed by 3 bases and 5 bases, with 14 bases remaining between them.

This clonotype was counted between two and nine times. The chain employs TRBV27 and TRBJ1-2; 9 bases match TRBD1. J was trimmed by 4 bases and V by 6 bases; bases with no gene match: 21. The CDR3 totals 19 residues. CDR1 is MNHEY, CDR2 SMNVEV, per germline (reference sequence). CDR3 sequence (DNA): TGTGCCAGCAGCCTAATCGGGGGACAGGGAACGTACTCTTCCTATGGCTACACCTTC. Protein sequence: CASSLIGGQGTYSSYGYTF.

This clonotype occurred a few times. The J gene is TRBJ1-2, the V gene TRBV12-3 or TRBV12-4, with 7 nucleotides matching TRBD1. J lost 4 bases, V lost 1 base, and 12 bases had no gene match. CDR3 length: 17 amino acids. This CDR3 reads CASSLVGQESFGYGYTF. The CDR3 DNA is TGTGCCAGCAGTTTAGTTGGACAGGAATCATTCGGCTATGGCTACACCTTC.

V is TRBV5-1 and J is TRBJ2-7; D perhaps matches TRBD2 (6 bases). The CDR3 length is 16 residues. Germline V gene sequence: CDR1 SGHRS, CDR2 YFSETQ. Trimming pared 0 bases from V and 3 bases from J, leaving 16 bases between. This CDR3 is CASSLAFGGANYEQYF. In DNA, the CDR3 is TGCGCCAGCAGCTTGGCTTTTGGCGGGGCCAACTACGAGCAGTACTTC.

The V and J genes are TRBV6-1 and TRBJ2-1, with 9 positions matching TRBD2. The CDR3 length is 23 residues. With V trimmed by 5 bases and J by 0 bases, 26 bases remained unmatched. The germline V gene has CDR1 MNHNS and CDR2 SASEGT. This CDR3 is CASSNRPGLFSREGNSSYNEQFF. The CDR3 DNA is TGTGCCAGCAGTAACCGACCGGGACTCTTTTCGCGGGAGGGAAATAGCTCCTACAATGAGCAGTTCTTC.

The CDR3 bases are TGTGCCAGCAGTTCGCCGGGGGATAACTATGGCTACACCTTC. Translated, it gives CASSSPGDNYGYTF. The rearrangement uses TRBV6-5 and TRBJ1-2; TRBD1 is a possible D gene (5 bases). V was trimmed by 4 bases and J by 1 base, leaving 10 bases between them. CDR1 MNHEY and CDR2 SVGAGI come from the germline V gene. This CDR3 comprises 14 residues.

The rearrangement uses TRBV27 and TRBJ2-4; 8 nucleotides match TRBD1. The trim removed 3 bases at V and 12 bases at J, leaving 13 bases unmatched. The CDR3 runs 15 residues. Looked up from germline, CDR1 is MNHEY and CDR2 is SMNVEV (reference sequence). CDR3 sequence reads: CASSFDRGTNQPQYF. CDR3 DNA sequence: TGTGCCAGCAGTTTCGACAGGGGTACAAACCAGCCTCAGTACTTC.

This clonotype was observed at least ten times. The chain links TRBV20-1 to TRBJ1-1; 10 bases map to TRBD1. The CDR3 totals 14 residues. Germline V gene data show CDR1 as DFQATT and CDR2 as SNEGSKA (reference sequence). The J segment lost 1 base and the V segment lost 3 bases, leaving 2 bases of the junction unmatched. This chain's CDR3 is CSASGDRGNTEAFF. The CDR3 DNA reads as TGCAGTGCTAGCGGGGACAGGGGGAACACTGAAGCTTTCTTT.

This clonotype turned up a few times. V and J are TRBV10-3 and TRBJ1-5; TRBD1 is a possible D gene (5 bases). Germline-derived CDR1 and CDR2 are ENHRY and SYGVKD. The CDR3 is 14 amino acids. Trimming took off 5 bases at V and 1 base at J, with 9 bases between the two ends. The CDR3 DNA is TGTGCCATCAGTAAGGACACAAGCAATCAGCCCCAGCATTTT. Residues: CAISKDTSNQPQHF.

This chain uses TRBV6-1 with TRBJ2-5; D is undetermined. The germline V gene has CDR1 MNHNS and CDR2 SASEGT. Trimming pared 2 bases from V and 4 bases from J, leaving 8 bases between. The CDR3 sequence is 13 residues long. Here the CDR3 DNA reads TGTGCCAGCAGTGAAAACGGCAGAGAGACCCAGTACTTC. It encodes CASSENGRETQYF.

The chain links TRBV18 to TRBJ2-1, with D perhaps matching TRBD2 (6 bases). The CDR3 has 14 residues. V was pared by 2 bases and J by 6 bases, with 11 bases between. From germline, CDR1 is KGHSH and CDR2 LQKENI. In DNA form, the CDR3 reads TGTGCCAGCTCACCAAGTTTGGGGGGCAATGAGCAGTTCTTC. This sequence encodes CASSPSLGGNEQFF.

This sequence joins TRBV4-2 and TRBJ1-1; D remains unclear. The V and J ends lost 1 base and 5 bases respectively, with 11 bases between them. The CDR3 length is 14 residues. The germline V gene has CDR1 LGHNA and CDR2 YNFKEQ. This chain's CDR3 is CASSQAGGRTEAFF. For the CDR3, the DNA is TGTGCCAGCAGCCAAGCCGGAGGGAGGACTGAAGCTTTCTTT.

The chain links TRBV5-6 to TRBJ1-5; unclear D gene. The CDR3 runs to 12 residues. The V end was cut by 4 bases, the J end by 7 bases, with 9 bases between. Per germline, CDR1 SGHDT and CDR2 YYEEEE. For the CDR3, the DNA is TGTGCCAGCAGCCAGGCTGGGCAGCCCCAGCATTTT. Translated, it gives CASSQAGQPQHF.

This clonotype came up many times. The chain couples TRBV28 to TRBJ2-1; D gene ambiguous. The V end was cut by 5 bases, the J end by 9 bases, with 11 bases between. The germline CDR1 and CDR2 sequences are MDHEN and SYDVKM. This CDR3 comprises 12 residues. In DNA form, the CDR3 reads TGTGCCAGCAGTCTACTTCTAGGTGAGCAGTTCTTC. Protein: CASSLLLGEQFF.

The sample holds many counts of this clonotype. The rearrangement links TRBV11-3 to TRBJ2-1; 8 bases line up with TRBD1. The V gene's germline CDR1 is SGHNT and CDR2 YENEEA. Trimming removed 5 bases from V and 7 bases from J; junction bases left unmatched: 13. This CDR3 comprises 16 residues. CDR3 DNA sequence: TGTGCCAGCAGCCTGCAGGGGTCAGGGGGCTGGAATGAGCAGTTCTTC. Translated: CASSLQGSGGWNEQFF. The entire variable domain, with the rest obtained from reference TRBV11-3 and TRBJ2-1, is as follows: EAGVVQSPRYKIIEKKQPVAFWCNPISGHNTLYWYLQNLGQGPELLIRYENEEAVDDSQLPKDRFSAERLKGVDSTLKIQPAELGDSAVYLCASSLQGSGGWNEQFFGPGTRLTVL.

This clonotype was counted ten times or more. This chain uses TRBV28 with TRBJ2-3; D uncertain. This CDR3 spans 15 amino acids. Germline V lookup: CDR1 MDHEN, CDR2 SYDVKM. Trimming removed 6 bases from V and 0 bases from J, with 13 bases in between. CDR3 sequence: CASSFALGSTDTQYF. The CDR3 DNA reads as TGTGCCAGCAGCTTCGCCCTAGGGAGCACAGATACGCAGTATTTT.

This clonotype was recorded at least ten times. The rearrangement uses TRBV11-2 and TRBJ2-1, with no clear D. With 5 bases removed from V and 7 bases from J, the gap between germline ends came to 12 bases. The length of the CDR3 is 13 residues. Germline V gene sequence: CDR1 SGHAT, CDR2 FQNNGV. The DNA of the CDR3 is TGTGCCAGCAGCCCCAACCGGGTTAATGAGCAGTTCTTC. It encodes CASSPNRVNEQFF.

The chain employs TRBV15 and TRBJ2-1, with 10 bases fitting TRBD2. CDR3 length: 18 residues. The junction had 11 bases not matched to a gene; V was cut back by 0 bases and J by 6 bases. CDR1 LNHNV and CDR2 YYDKDF come from the germline V gene (reference sequence). CDR3: CATSRDLGVLAGRNEQFF. The CDR3 DNA reads as TGTGCCACCAGCAGAGATCTAGGCGTACTAGCGGGGCGCAATGAGCAGTTCTTC.

This clonotype has more than one count but fewer than ten. The chain links TRBV2 to TRBJ2-1; 9 bases align to TRBD2. The ends lost 1 base at V and 9 bases at J; junction bases unmatched: 7. This CDR3 is 15 amino acids long. CDR1 is SNHLY and CDR2 is FYNNEI in the germline V gene. This CDR3 is CASSEGSGRGGEQFF. In nucleotides, the CDR3 is TGTGCCAGCAGTGAAGGTAGCGGGAGAGGAGGTGAGCAGTTCTTC.

This clonotype occurred many times. CDR3 DNA sequence: TGTGCCAGTAAGTTAGGGGTGAACACTGAAGCTTTCTTT. Amino acid sequence: CASKLGVNTEAFF. J is TRBJ1-1 and V is TRBV19; a weak D match, TRBD1 (5 bases). V lost 7 bases and J lost 0, with 9 bases in between. The CDR3 totals 13 residues. Germline assignment: CDR1 LNHDA and CDR2 SQIVND (reference sequence).

This clonotype was seen ten or more times. The V and J genes are TRBV11-2 and TRBJ2-7; TRBD1 might be the D (6 bases). The germline gives CDR1 SGHAT, CDR2 FQNNGV. V dropped 5 bases and J dropped 0 bases, with 14 bases sitting between them. The CDR3 has 15 residues. CDR3 sequence: CASSQVRTASYEQYF. The CDR3 nucleotides are TGTGCCAGCAGCCAGGTTAGGACAGCCTCCTACGAGCAGTACTTC. The full variable domain, rest sourced from reference TRBV11-2 and TRBJ2-7, is EAGVAQSPRYKIIEKRQSVAFWCNPISGHATLYWYQQILGQGPKLLIQFQNNGVVDDSQLPKDRFSAERLKGVDSTLKIQPAKLEDSAVYLCASSQVRTASYEQYFGPGTRLTVT.